A selection of T cell receptor beta chains follows, all from one sample in a study of shared clonotypes between healthy human individuals. Clones were read by immunoSEQ multiplex PCR, and TCRdb kept only the in-frame ones, dropping some. The top ten hold less than 0.12% of the sample, which has 550,000 to 650,000 clones, 90% to 97% seen once. The sample consisted of naive CD8+ T cells sorted from blood. The receptors come from a woman aged 25 to 39 in good health. Both conserved end residues are part of each CDR3. The D gene is left open where the match is weak. Only some rows state a clone size, as once, few, many or a class for expanded clones.

V: TRBV2; D: TRBD2; size: NA; J: TRBJ2-2; DNA: TGTGCCAGCAGTGAATTATGGGCGGGAGCCCGCACCGGGGAGCTGTTTTTT; CDR3: CASSELWAGARTGELFF
V: TRBV30; D: TRBD2; size: NA; J: TRBJ2-7; DNA: TGTGCCTGGAGTTTGCGGGAGTCCTACGAGCAGTACTTC; CDR3: CAWSLRESYEQYF
V: TRBV27; D: TRBD2; size: NA; J: TRBJ2-3; DNA: TGTGCCAGCCGCGACCTAGCGGGCGGGAGCACAGATACGCAGTATTTT; CDR3: CASRDLAGGSTDTQYF
V: TRBV4-1; D: TRBD2; size: NA; J: TRBJ2-6; DNA: TGCGCCAGCAGCCTCCAAGGAACCGGGACGGGAGGTCCCGGGGCCAACGTCCTGACTTTC; CDR3: CASSLQGTGTGGPGANVLTF
V: TRBV28; D: NA; size: NA; J: TRBJ2-1; DNA: TGTGCCAGCAGCCCCCCCGGGATCTTGAGCTCCTACAATGAGCAGTTCTTC; CDR3: CASSPPGILSSYNEQFF
V: TRBV10-1; D: NA; size: NA; J: TRBJ1-3; DNA: TGCGCCAGCAGGACGGCTACCTTTCGGGCCATATATTTT; CDR3: CASRTATFRAIYF
V: TRBV28; D: NA; size: NA; J: TRBJ1-1; DNA: TGTGCCAGCAGTCCCCGGGTCGGGGGTACTGAAGCTTTCTTT; CDR3: CASSPRVGGTEAFF
V: TRBV5-1; D: TRBD2; size: NA; J: TRBJ2-5; DNA: TGCGCCAGCAGCCCTCGACTAGCGGGAGTCGACCAAGAGACCCAGTACTTC; CDR3: CASSPRLAGVDQETQYF
V: TRBV27; D: NA; size: NA; J: TRBJ1-1; DNA: TGTGCCAGCAGTGGGACGGTGCAGAACACTGAAGCTTTCTTT; CDR3: CASSGTVQNTEAFF
V: TRBV7-8; D: NA; size: NA; J: TRBJ2-3; DNA: TGTGCCAGCAGCTTAGCCGTCGGGAGACCCACAGATACGCAGTATTTT; CDR3: CASSLAVGRPTDTQYF
V: TRBV2; D: NA; size: NA; J: TRBJ1-5; DNA: TGTGCCAGCAGTGACGGTGGGGGTTATAGCAATCAGCCCCAGCATTTT; CDR3: CASSDGGGYSNQPQHF
V: TRBV28; D: TRBD2; size: once; J: TRBJ2-5; DNA: TGTGCCAGCAGTCTATGGACTAGACCGGGAGAGACCCAGTACTTC; CDR3: CASSLWTRPGETQYF
V: TRBV5-1; D: TRBD1; size: NA; J: TRBJ2-7; DNA: TGCGCCAGCAGCTTGGGGACAGGGCCCTACGAGCAGTACTTC; CDR3: CASSLGTGPYEQYF
V: TRBV19; D: NA; size: NA; J: TRBJ1-5; DNA: TGTGCCAGTAGTATCAGGGATTGGGAGCAGCCCCAGCATTTT; CDR3: CASSIRDWEQPQHF
V: TRBV10-3; D: TRBD1; size: NA; J: TRBJ1-2; DNA: TGTGCCATCGGGGACAGAGACTATGGCTACACCTTC; CDR3: CAIGDRDYGYTF
V: TRBV28; D: NA; size: once; J: TRBJ1-1; DNA: TGTGCCAGCAGTCCCCACACTGAAGCTTTCTTT; CDR3: CASSPHTEAFF
V: TRBV27; D: NA; size: NA; J: TRBJ1-1; DNA: TGTGCCAGCAGTTTAAGACTGGGAAAGGGGGGGACTGAAGCTTTCTTT; CDR3: CASSLRLGKGGTEAFF
V: TRBV20-1; D: NA; size: NA; J: TRBJ1-2; DNA: TGCAGTGCTAGGCATGGCTACACCTTC; CDR3: CSARHGYTF
V: TRBV5-1; D: TRBD1; size: once; J: TRBJ2-7; DNA: TGCGCCAGCAGTCGTTCCCCGGGACAGGGGATATTATACGAGCAGTACTTC; CDR3: CASSRSPGQGILYEQYF
V: TRBV7-7; D: NA; size: NA; J: TRBJ2-1; DNA: TGTGCCAGCAGCTTGAGCGGGTACAATGAGCAGTTCTTC; CDR3: CASSLSGYNEQFF
V: TRBV7-5; D: NA; size: NA; J: TRBJ1-5; DNA: TGTGTCAGAAGCTTAGGGACAGGGGGTAGCAATCAGCCCCAGCATTTT; CDR3: CVRSLGTGGSNQPQHF
V: TRBV27; D: TRBD2; size: NA; J: TRBJ2-1; DNA: TGTGCCAGCAGGAGCGGGAGTTCCTACAATGAGCAGTTCTTC; CDR3: CASRSGSSYNEQFF
V: TRBV9; D: NA; size: NA; J: TRBJ2-3; DNA: TGTGCCAGCAGCGCTGCGGGGATCACAGATACGCAGTATTTT; CDR3: CASSAAGITDTQYF
V: TRBV27; D: TRBD2; size: NA; J: TRBJ2-3; DNA: TGTGCCAGCAGTTTAGCTCCTAGCGGGGGGACAGATACGCAGTATTTT; CDR3: CASSLAPSGGTDTQYF
V: TRBV7-2; D: NA; size: NA; J: TRBJ2-7; DNA: TGTGCCAGCAGTTTGAGCCTAGTTTTGTACTACGAGCAGTACTTC; CDR3: CASSLSLVLYYEQYF
V: TRBV7-9; D: NA; size: NA; J: TRBJ2-7; DNA: TGTGCCAGCAGCGCCATCGGGGAGCGGTTCTACGAGCAGTACTTC; CDR3: CASSAIGERFYEQYF
V: TRBV6-1; D: NA; size: NA; J: TRBJ2-7; DNA: TGTGCCAGCAGTGAGGACCTTCCCCAGGGGCTAACCTACGAGCAGTACTTC; CDR3: CASSEDLPQGLTYEQYF
V: TRBV4-1; D: NA; size: NA; J: TRBJ1-1; DNA: TGCGCCAGCAGCCAAGATTTGGAGGAAGAAGCTTTCTTT; CDR3: CASSQDLEEEAFF
V: TRBV19; D: NA; size: NA; J: TRBJ1-2; DNA: TGTGCCAGTAGTATAGCGACCGAATCTAACTATGGCTACACCTTC; CDR3: CASSIATESNYGYTF
V: TRBV7-9; D: NA; size: NA; J: TRBJ2-7; DNA: TGTGCCAGCAGCCTTACCGATACCTACGAGCAGTACTTC; CDR3: CASSLTDTYEQYF
V: TRBV28; D: TRBD2; size: NA; J: TRBJ2-1; DNA: TGTGCCAGCAGTTTAGCTAGCGGGGTTACCAGCTCCTACAATGAGCAGTTCTTC; CDR3: CASSLASGVTSSYNEQFF
V: TRBV5-6; D: TRBD2; size: NA; J: TRBJ2-2; DNA: TGTGCCAGCAGCTTACTAGCGGGAGTTCGCGCCGGGGAGCTGTTTTTT; CDR3: CASSLLAGVRAGELFF
V: TRBV4-1; D: TRBD2; size: NA; J: TRBJ2-2; DNA: TGCGCCAGCAGCCAGACCCGAACTAGCGGGAGGATTGGGGAGCTGTTTTTT; CDR3: CASSQTRTSGRIGELFF
V: TRBV6-1; D: TRBD2; size: NA; J: TRBJ2-7; DNA: TGTGCCAGCAGTGAAGGTGGACTAGCGGGAGTGACCTACGAGCAGTACTTC; CDR3: CASSEGGLAGVTYEQYF
V: TRBV13; D: NA; size: NA; J: TRBJ1-2; DNA: TGTGCCAGCAGCTTAGCAGAGAGCTATGGCTACACCTTC; CDR3: CASSLAESYGYTF
V: TRBV6-5; D: NA; size: NA; J: TRBJ2-2; DNA: TGTGCCAGCAGTTACTCGACCCAGCCCGGGGAGCTGTTTTTT; CDR3: CASSYSTQPGELFF
V: TRBV6-1; D: NA; size: NA; J: TRBJ1-2; DNA: TGTGCCAGCAGTGAAGCGCTTTCCTCTCATCTTGGCTACACCTTC; CDR3: CASSEALSSHLGYTF
V: TRBV28; D: NA; size: NA; J: TRBJ2-7; DNA: TGTGCCAGCATCCACCCAGGAGGAGACTACGAGCAGTACTTC; CDR3: CASIHPGGDYEQYF